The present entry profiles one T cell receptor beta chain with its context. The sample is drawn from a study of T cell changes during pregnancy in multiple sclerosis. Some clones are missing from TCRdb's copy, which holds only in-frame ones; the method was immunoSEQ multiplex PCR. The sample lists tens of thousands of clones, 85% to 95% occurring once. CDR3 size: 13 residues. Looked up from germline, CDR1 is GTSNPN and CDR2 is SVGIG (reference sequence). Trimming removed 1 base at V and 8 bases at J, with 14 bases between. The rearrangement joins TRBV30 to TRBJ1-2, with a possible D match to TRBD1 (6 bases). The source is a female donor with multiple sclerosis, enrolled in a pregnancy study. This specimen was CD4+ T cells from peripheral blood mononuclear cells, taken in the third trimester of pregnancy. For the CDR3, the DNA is TGTGCCTGGAGTGCGACAGGCCGTGAGGGCTACACCTTC. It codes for CAWSATGREGYTF.